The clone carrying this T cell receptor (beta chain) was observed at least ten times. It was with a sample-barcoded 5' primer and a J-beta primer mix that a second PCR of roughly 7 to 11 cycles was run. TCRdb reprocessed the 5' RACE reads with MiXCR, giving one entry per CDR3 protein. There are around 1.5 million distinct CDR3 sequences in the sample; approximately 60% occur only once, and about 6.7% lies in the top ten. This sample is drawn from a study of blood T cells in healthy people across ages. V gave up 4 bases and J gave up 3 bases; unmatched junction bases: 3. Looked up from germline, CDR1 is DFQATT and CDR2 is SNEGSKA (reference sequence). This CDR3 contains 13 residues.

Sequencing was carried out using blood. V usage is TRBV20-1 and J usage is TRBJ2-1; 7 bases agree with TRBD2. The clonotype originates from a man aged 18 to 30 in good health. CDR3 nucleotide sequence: TGCAGTGCTAAGGAGCGGGACTACAATGAGCAGTTCTTC. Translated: CSAKERDYNEQFF.